What follows describes a single TCR beta chain. Which antigen it targets is not known. The sample holds no much larger clone one base away, and base qualities are not on file. The cohort consisted of 650 to 850 healthy bone marrow donors. At the time of sampling, all cohort members were nominally healthy, though unrecorded immune exposures were likely present. The donor tested CMV seronegative, placing the donor among the 350 to 400 seronegative members of the cohort. Every donor gave a peripheral blood sample, and the peripheral blood mononuclear cells from that sample were used for TCR beta sequencing. Genomic DNA extraction from the blood cell samples was performed with the Qiagen DNeasy Blood Extraction Kit. This record belongs to a study of cytomegalovirus exposure and HLA in healthy donors (dated by TCRdb to about 2017). Describing the broader study: In an earlier analysis of about 560 of the donors, 276 Gb of sequence data and roughly 100 million unique TCR beta sequences from some 170 million T cells were reported. The genetic ancestry cluster associated with self-reported Caucasian donors included about 84% of the roughly 400 genotyped donors. The study combined high-throughput TCR immunosequencing, statistical association of individual TCRs with disease status, and machine learning to predict cytomegalovirus infection status. Typing coverage differed by locus: A, B, C, DRB1 and DQB1 were typed in roughly 620-640 donors, DQA1 in about 500, DPA1 in 600 to 610, and DPB1 in 400 to 480. The study was designed to test whether signatures of past pathogen exposure could be identified by cataloging public T cell receptors. Donor age, sex, ethnicity and CMV serostatus were compiled alongside the repertoire data. The T cell repertoires of around 670 subjects were profiled by immunosequencing and related to cytomegalovirus serostatus. On average, around 200,000 unique TCR beta nucleotide sequences were sequenced per donor among a few hundred genotyped donors of the cohort, with about 19% of those sequences being non-productive. Genome-wide SNP genotypes for about 55% of the roughly 670 donors were used in a later genetic analysis, which treated that subset as a discovery cohort. Because of strong linkage in the cohort, five DR-DQ haplotypes were treated as single units for association and clustering. HLA typing included class I and class II loci at four-digit resolution. Every repertoire in the discovery cohort had been generated on one and the same sequencing platform. A later analysis re-analyzed previously published TCR beta repertoires from hundreds of donors and added high-resolution HLA genotyping to study TCR occurrence patterns. An early release covering 550 to 700 HLA-typed donors comprised about 290 gigabases of sequencing data and about 90 million unique TCR sequences. To decide whether each TCR beta V gene segment behaved as functional or pseudogenic, an earlier analysis of approximately 600 of the donors relied on high-throughput TCR beta sequencing. A separate validation cohort of some 130 different subjects was used in addition to the roughly 620-subject first cohort. In the later analysis, no new phenotypic data were used to find candidate immune exposures; instead, reliance was placed on TCR beta sequences and their occurrence across donors.

What the study reported, not specific to this receptor: Because some donors lacked HLA typing at each locus, the association tests relied only on the typed subset. A total of 150 to 200 TCR beta chains were listed by the study as associated with cytomegalovirus. Immune exposure information for the cohort was limited to CMV serostatus. A later genetic analysis reported fewer N-insertions in productive TCRs among donors in an Asian-associated ancestry cluster than the roughly 670-donor mean. Compared with equally common non-associated chains, HLA-associated TCR beta chains in a later analysis were more clonally expanded and had lower generation probabilities. Because counts were too low, roughly 18 rarely observed V segments, including chromosome 9 orphons, were left out of the earlier analysis of some 600 of the donors. In a later analysis, the rate of TCR association differed among HLA loci, with DRB1 alleles having the most associated TCRs and HLA-C alleles having the fewest. An association between a missense DCLRE1C variant and V-gene and J-gene trimming of TCR beta chains was found in a later genetic analysis and replicated in an independent cohort. A cluster of highly shared sequence variants was judged likely to represent a technical artifact of the sequencing pipeline. In a later analysis, several top co-occurrence clusters were reported to appear linked to parvovirus B19, influenza, CMV and Epstein-Barr virus. The authors suggested that the approach could potentially be extended to other disease states and immunological phenotypes. A few of the identified cytomegalovirus-associated TCR beta chains were confirmed in vitro to be specific for cytomegalovirus antigens. A further reported finding was that TCR beta sequences accurately predicted the HLA-A and HLA-B alleles for most subjects in the first cohort. Most TCR sequences were observed very rarely across donors, whereas some public TCRs were present in many individuals. Linkage disequilibrium might explain the correlated functional status among segregating V segments, but an unknown experimental factor could not be excluded. The classifier was reported to diagnose cytomegalovirus status with high specificity and sensitivity in both the original cohort and the validation cohort. Only TCR beta chains were sequenced in this cohort, and the absence of alpha or paired-chain data limited detectable features. Sequencing depth was assumed to be roughly uniform across donors in the presence/absence analyses, though that assumption may not hold. Strong co-occurrence of HLA alleles, especially DR and DQ, made assigning TCR associations to individual alleles difficult. In an earlier analysis of several hundred of the donors, most TCR beta V segments were observed in productive rearrangements about 87% or about 30% of the time, broadly matching IMGT annotations. A later analysis found that most CMV-associated TCR beta chains appeared HLA-restricted, with HLA associations seemingly driven largely by CMV exposure. In a later analysis, some 17,000 TCR beta sequences were associated with specific HLA alleles at a false discovery rate of 0.05.

Library construction relied on the immunoSEQ multiplex PCR assay. The multiplex PCR relied on a mix of 60 forward primers for TCR Vbeta segments and 13 reverse primers for TCR Jbeta segments. The CDR3 region of rearranged TCR beta genes was amplified from genomic DNA by a multiplex PCR assay. On the Illumina HiSeq System, the amplified TCR beta libraries were sequenced as 87-base-pair reads. In the source study's methods: Across the 600 to 700 repertoires, a later analysis counted roughly 77 million unique TCR beta chains, roughly 11 million of which were shared by at least two donors. A nearest-neighbor algorithm error-corrected the raw reads and collapsed the reads into unique sequences, merging closely related sequences to remove PCR and sequencing errors. Alignment of CDR3 sequences to IMGT reference sequences was used to assign V, D and J gene segments. For a sequence to be retained, a match of at least six nucleotides was required to both a V gene segment and a J gene segment. Rearrangements were called productive when the CDR3 lacked stop codons and stayed in frame with V and J; all others were non-productive. Following IMGT convention, CDR3 was defined as the stretch from the second conserved V-encoded cysteine to the conserved J-encoded phenylalanine. In an earlier analysis of around 640 of the donors, sequences lacking an unambiguous match to a single V gene segment were excluded. In an earlier analysis of 450 to 750 of the donors, a V segment was called functional when productive rearrangements were above 56.7%, and segregating when the standard deviation between donors exceeded 5%. A statistical classification framework was built for diagnosing cytomegalovirus status from the catalog of TCR beta chain sequences. In a later analysis, V and J genes were assigned by comparing TCR nucleotide sequences against IMGT/GENE-DB human TR gene sequences. Using the TCRdist pipeline, a later analysis assigned CDR3 sequences along with most-parsimonious VDJ recombination scenarios. In a later analysis, each TCR beta chain was defined by its CDR3 amino acid sequence together with its V-gene family, and reads lacking a unique V-gene family were excluded. A later analysis removed 550 to 700 highly shared, low-generation-probability nucleotide sequences to deal with suspected cross-contamination and a sequencing artifact. In a later analysis, a clonal expansion index was calculated for each public chain from normalized within-repertoire ranks of inferred template counts. A later analysis computed generation probabilities with a VDJ recombination model fitted to out-of-frame rearrangements, and checked the results against IGoR. Hypergeometric tests were used in a later analysis to score TCR-TCR, TCR-HLA and TCR-CMV co-occurrence, with a repertoire-size bias correction applied to the TCR pairs. False discovery rates were estimated in a later analysis by permuting HLA or CMV assignments 20 times. In a later analysis, co-occurring TCRs were grouped using DBSCAN, with TCRdist sequence similarity added in when clustering inside HLA-allele-positive subsets. Repertoires with fewer than 30,000 or more than 120,000 public chains were left out of co-occurrence clustering, as were about five repertoires with anomalous nucleotide sharing. TCRdb took this table from immuneACCESS and kept in-frame rearrangements with V and J called. Such tables lack part of the clones; where checked against another copy, unresolved V genes explain under half of the gap, and the rest is unexplained. The V and J calls and clone size come from that table; D and trimming were worked out from the DNA. This sample holds fewer than 200,000 clones; less than 80% were observed only once. The ten largest make up less than 0.9% of the sample.

The sample was PBMCs. This clonotype was obtained from a female donor in good health and CMV-seronegative.

The DNA is TGTGCCAGTAGCCCCCAGGGACAGGGTGGAAGCAAGCCCCAGCATTTT. Its translation reads: CASSPQGQGGSKPQHF. The V gene is TRBV19 and the J gene is TRBJ1-5, with TRBD1 matching 9 junction bases. The germline V gene (reference sequence) yields LNHDA for CDR1 and SQIVND for CDR2. Relative to germline, V is missing 6 bases and J is missing 8 bases, with 14 bases of the junction outside any gene match. The CDR3, cysteine through phenylalanine, is 16 amino acids long. Here the CDR3 DNA is all that survives: 48 bases in frame from base 1.